The clone carrying this T cell receptor beta chain was observed many times. Its antigen is as yet unknown. The data are from a study of response to subunit inactivated influenza vaccine. Notes on the study in general: It was suggested by the authors that few new T cells are recruited by each seasonal influenza vaccination.

TCRdb ran MiXCR on the RT-PCR reads and lists one entry per CDR3 protein. The data hold roughly 170,000 distinct CDR3 sequences, with roughly 8.7% observed a single time. V was trimmed by 3 bases and J by 4 bases, leaving 3 bases between them. This CDR3 comprises 12 residues. The TCR comes from a man in his fifties who received an inactivated influenza vaccine. Material: non-naive T cells sorted from PBMCs, obtained on the day of vaccination. The rearrangement links TRBV12-3 or TRBV12-4 to TRBJ1-4; D is uncertain. The CDR3 spells CASSLHNEKLFF. In nucleotides, the CDR3 is TGTGCCAGCAGTTTGCATAATGAAAAACTGTTTTTT.